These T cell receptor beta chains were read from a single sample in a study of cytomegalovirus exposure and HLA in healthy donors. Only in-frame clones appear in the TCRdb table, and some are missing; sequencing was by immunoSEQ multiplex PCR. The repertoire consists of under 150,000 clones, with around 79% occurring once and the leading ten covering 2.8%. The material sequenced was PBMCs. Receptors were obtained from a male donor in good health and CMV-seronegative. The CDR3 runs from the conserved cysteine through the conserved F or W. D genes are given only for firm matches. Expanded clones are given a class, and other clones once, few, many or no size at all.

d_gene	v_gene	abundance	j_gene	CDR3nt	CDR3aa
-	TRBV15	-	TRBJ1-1	TGTGCCACCAGCAGAGAGATTATGGGGACAAACACTGAAGCTTTCTTT	CATSREIMGTNTEAFF
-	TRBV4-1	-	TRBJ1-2	TGCGCCAGCAGCCAAGATTTAGGCCAGGGGACTAACTATGGCTACACCTTC	CASSQDLGQGTNYGYTF
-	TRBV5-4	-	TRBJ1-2	TGTGCCAGCAGCTCGGACAGCCCTTTCTATGGCTACACCTTC	CASSSDSPFYGYTF
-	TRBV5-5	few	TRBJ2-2	TGTGCCAGCAGCTTGGTAGATGCGGAGCTGTTTTTT	CASSLVDAELFF
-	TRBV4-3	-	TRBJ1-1	TGCGCCAGCAGCCAAGGAGTAGGGGGGAACACTGAAGCTTTCTTT	CASSQGVGGNTEAFF
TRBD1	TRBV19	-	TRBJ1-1	TGTGCCAGTATTATATCGGACAGGGGGCTTTCTGAAGCTTTCTTT	CASIISDRGLSEAFF
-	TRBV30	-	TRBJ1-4	TGTGCCTGGAGCTCTGGGGGCGATGAAAAACTGTTTTTT	CAWSSGGDEKLFF
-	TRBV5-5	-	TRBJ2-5	TGTGCCAGCAGCTTGCACTACTCACAAGAGACCCAGTACTTC	CASSLHYSQETQYF
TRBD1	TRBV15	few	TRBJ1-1	TGTGCCACCAGCCTCGGACAGGGGATGAACACTGAAGCTTTCTTT	CATSLGQGMNTEAFF
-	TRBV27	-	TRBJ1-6	TGTGCCAGCAGTTTATGGGGCAGGGGAAACTATAATTCACCCCTCCACTTT	CASSLWGRGNYNSPLHF
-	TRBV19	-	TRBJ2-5	TGTGCCAGTACCCCAGGATCCCAAGAGACCCAGTACTTC	CASTPGSQETQYF
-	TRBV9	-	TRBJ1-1	-	CASSVGQGAGEAFF
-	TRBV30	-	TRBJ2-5	TGTGCCTGGAGTCTTTACCAAGAGACCCAGTACTTC	CAWSLYQETQYF
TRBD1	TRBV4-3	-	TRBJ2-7	TGCGCCAGCAGCCAAGACCCGACAGGGCTCTCGTACGAGCAGTACTTC	CASSQDPTGLSYEQYF
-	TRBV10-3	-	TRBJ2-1	TGTGCCATCAGCAGGGGAGGGGACTACAATGAGCAGTTCTTC	CAISRGGDYNEQFF
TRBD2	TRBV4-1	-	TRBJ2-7	TGCGCCAGCAGCCCGTGGACTAGCGGGACCTACGAGCAGTACTTC	CASSPWTSGTYEQYF
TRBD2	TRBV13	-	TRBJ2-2	TGTGCCAGCAGCCTCCTATCGGGGGGTGTCGGGGAGCTGTTTTTT	CASSLLSGGVGELFF
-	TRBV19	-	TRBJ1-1	TGTGCCAGTAGTAACCCTATGAGTGAAGCTTTCTTT	CASSNPMSEAFF
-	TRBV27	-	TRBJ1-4	TGTGCCAGCAGTTTTTCGAGATTTGAAAAACTGTTTTTT	CASSFSRFEKLFF